Listed below are T cell receptor beta chains from one sample, sequenced in a study of human T cells and chemical hapten exposure. MiXCR, run by TCRdb on the RACE reads, gives a single entry per CDR3 protein. The sample holds approximately 350,000 distinct CDR3 sequences, about 6.3% seen once. Sequences were derived from whole blood, sampled in connection with sensitization to the hapten diphenylcyclopropenone (DPC). These receptors came from a woman aged 18-35 years with alopecia areata. Some clones in this sample may be carry-over from other donors' samples. Both conserved end residues are part of each CDR3. The D gene is left open where the match is weak. Size values are once, few and many counts, or a class for expanded clones, and some rows have none.

V gene	clone size	D gene	J gene	CDR3 protein	CDR3 DNA
TRBV7-9	many	NA	TRBJ1-1	CASSSIEFLDTEAFF	TGTGCCAGCAGCTCAATTGAATTTTTGGACACTGAAGCTTTCTTT
TRBV7-8	few	NA	TRBJ2-3	CASTQPFLVPDTQYF	TGTGCCAGCACCCAGCCGTTTCTCGTCCCAGATACGCAGTATTTT
TRBV4-2	few	NA	TRBJ1-1	CASSQDRRENTEAFF	TGTGCCAGCAGCCAAGATCGAAGGGAGAACACTGAAGCTTTCTTT
TRBV29-1	NA	NA	TRBJ2-3	CSGLVVSTDTQYF	TGCAGCGGGCTAGTAGTTAGCACAGATACGCAGTATTTT
TRBV18	NA	NA	TRBJ1-5	CASSPIINQPQHF	TGTGCCAGCTCACCGATCATCAATCAGCCCCAGCATTTT
TRBV6-5	many	NA	TRBJ2-4	CASSYSFEVAKNIQYF	TGTGCCAGCAGTTACTCGTTTGAAGTAGCCAAAAACATTCAGTACTTC
TRBV12-3/TRBV12-4	few	TRBD2	TRBJ2-7	CASRLAGASYEQYF	TGTGCCAGCAGGTTAGCGGGGGCCTCCTACGAGCAGTACTTC
TRBV12-3/TRBV12-4	few	TRBD1	TRBJ2-2	CASSFGTGVAGELFF	TGTGCCAGCAGTTTCGGGACAGGTGTCGCCGGGGAGCTGTTTTTT
TRBV7-6	few	NA	TRBJ1-1	CASSLLGTGNTEAFF	TGTGCCAGCAGCTTACTGGGGACGGGGAACACTGAAGCTTTCTTT
TRBV5-6	NA	NA	TRBJ2-7	CASSFSPTGRYYEQYF	TGTGCCAGCAGCTTCTCCCCGACAGGCCGTTACTACGAGCAGTACTTC
TRBV11-1	NA	TRBD2	TRBJ2-3	CASSLSRLAVTDTQYF	TGTGCCAGCAGCTTGTCCCGACTAGCTGTCACAGATACGCAGTATTTT
TRBV6-2/TRBV6-3	few	TRBD2	TRBJ2-7	CASSYGRLAATYEQYF	TGTGCCAGCAGTTACGGTCGGCTAGCGGCTACCTACGAGCAGTACTTC
TRBV10-3	few	TRBD2	TRBJ2-1	CAISGSGGAHNEQFF	TGTGCCATCAGTGGGAGCGGGGGCGCTCACAATGAGCAGTTCTTC
TRBV7-8	many	NA	TRBJ2-3	CASSLVAGENTQYF	TGTGCCAGCAGCTTAGTGGCCGGCGAGAATACGCAGTATTTT
TRBV7-9	NA	NA	TRBJ1-1	CASILRDMNTEAFF	TGTGCCAGCATTCTCCGGGACATGAACACTGAAGCTTTCTTT
TRBV7-9	many	TRBD1	TRBJ1-4	CASSGQGSREKLFF	TGTGCCAGCAGCGGACAGGGGTCCAGGGAAAAACTGTTTTTT
TRBV20-1	many	NA	TRBJ1-5	CSARDDLRRRGNQPQHF	TGCAGTGCTAGAGATGATTTGAGACGGCGGGGAAATCAGCCCCAGCATTTT
TRBV28	many	TRBD2	TRBJ2-3	CASSFFRLAGTGTDTQYF	TGTGCCAGCAGTTTCTTCCGACTAGCGGGGACGGGCACAGATACGCAGTATTTT
TRBV6-2/TRBV6-3	few	NA	TRBJ1-5	CASIDSGSNQPQHF	TGTGCCAGCATCGACAGTGGTAGCAATCAGCCCCAGCATTTT
TRBV9	few	NA	TRBJ2-6	CASSVGMTGALSGANVLTF	TGTGCCAGCAGCGTAGGGATGACAGGCGCCCTCTCTGGGGCCAACGTCCTGACTTTC
TRBV12-3/TRBV12-4	NA	NA	TRBJ1-5	CASRLGSNQPQHF	TGTGCCAGCAGACTTGGAAGCAATCAGCCCCAGCATTTT
TRBV5-1	many	NA	TRBJ2-5	CASSFQQNTGTQYF	TGCGCCAGCAGCTTTCAACAGAATACGGGGACCCAGTACTTC
TRBV27	many	NA	TRBJ2-1	CASSLGRYNEQFF	TGTGCCAGCAGTTTGGGACGCTACAATGAGCAGTTCTTC
TRBV7-2	NA	NA	TRBJ2-5	CASRPLGRAEETQYF	TGTGCCAGCAGGCCATTAGGCAGGGCAGAAGAGACCCAGTACTTC
TRBV12-3/TRBV12-4	many	TRBD1	TRBJ2-2	CASSGQGVAGELFF	TGTGCCAGCAGCGGACAGGGAGTGGCCGGGGAGCTGTTTTTT
TRBV7-7	many	TRBD1	TRBJ2-5	CASSPGTVQETQYF	TGTGCTAGCAGCCCCGGGACAGTTCAAGAGACCCAGTACTTC
TRBV20-1	many	TRBD1	TRBJ1-5	CSARDTTGEPQHF	TGCAGTGCTAGAGATACAACAGGGGAGCCCCAGCATTTT
TRBV29-1	many	NA	TRBJ2-5	CSVEDSRLRETQYF	TGCAGCGTTGAAGATAGTAGGCTACGGGAGACCCAGTACTTC
TRBV7-2	many	NA	TRBJ1-5	CASSLDPNNQPQHF	TGTGCCAGCAGCTTAGATCCCAACAATCAGCCCCAGCATTTT
TRBV13	few	NA	TRBJ2-3	CASSRSFTDTQYF	TGTGCCAGCAGCCGCTCGTTCACAGATACGCAGTATTTT
TRBV11-2	NA	NA	TRBJ2-2	CASSSSGYGELFF	TGTGCCAGCAGCTCTAGTGGTTACGGGGAGCTGTTTTTT
TRBV5-5	NA	NA	TRBJ2-7	CASSLDVTYEQYF	TGTGCCAGCAGCTTGGACGTCACCTACGAGCAGTACTTC
TRBV6-2/TRBV6-3	few	NA	TRBJ2-1	CASSPLSSVGEQFF	TGTGCCAGCAGTCCCCTTAGTAGCGTCGGTGAGCAGTTCTTC
TRBV24-1	many	NA	TRBJ2-3	CATSPGYSTDTQYF	TGTGCCACCAGTCCAGGGTATAGCACAGATACGCAGTATTTT
TRBV29-1	many	NA	TRBJ2-3	CSVERDLSTDTQYF	TGCAGCGTTGAAAGGGACTTAAGCACAGATACGCAGTATTTT
TRBV24-1	NA	NA	TRBJ1-4	CATSDAQNEKLFF	TGTGCCACCAGTGATGCACAGAACGAAAAACTGTTTTTT
TRBV12-3/TRBV12-4	NA	TRBD1	TRBJ2-2	CASSLDRGLELFF	TGTGCCAGCAGTTTAGACAGGGGGCTGGAGCTGTTTTTT
TRBV3-1	few	TRBD2	TRBJ2-1	CASSHLAGGRRYNEQFF	TGTGCCAGCAGCCATTTAGCGGGGGGGAGACGCTACAATGAGCAGTTCTTC
TRBV25-1	NA	NA	TRBJ1-2	CASSDIGQASNYGYTF	TGTGCCAGCAGTGATATAGGGCAAGCTTCTAACTATGGCTACACCTTC
TRBV24-1	many	NA	TRBJ1-2	CATSDDNLLVYTF	TGTGCCACCAGCGATGATAACCTACTGGTATACACCTTC
TRBV20-1	NA	NA	TRBJ2-1	CSARARDNSFF	TGCAGTGCTAGAGCCCGGGACAATAGCTTCTTC
TRBV6-1	few	NA	TRBJ1-2	CASRQKPREDGYTF	TGTGCCAGCAGGCAGAAGCCGAGGGAAGATGGCTACACCTTC
TRBV12-5	NA	TRBD1	TRBJ2-4	CASGIDRGNIQYF	TGTGCTAGTGGTATCGACAGGGGTAACATTCAGTACTTC
TRBV4-1	many	NA	TRBJ1-3	CASSQGGAGKGNTIYF	TGCGCCAGCAGCCAAGGAGGGGCAGGGAAAGGAAACACCATATATTTT
TRBV3-1	few	NA	TRBJ2-2	CASSQGAGTDTGELFF	TGTGCCAGCAGCCAAGGGGCAGGGACGGACACCGGGGAGCTGTTTTTT
TRBV18	few	TRBD1	TRBJ1-1	CASSARDRRTEAFF	TGTGCCAGCTCAGCTAGGGACAGGAGAACTGAAGCTTTCTTT
TRBV3-1	many	TRBD1	TRBJ1-5	CASSQGDRAQPQHF	TGTGCCAGCAGCCAAGGGGACAGGGCTCAGCCCCAGCATTTT
TRBV7-9	few	NA	TRBJ1-6	CASSRSGRGDSPLHF	TGTGCCAGCAGCCGCTCGGGCAGGGGAGACTCACCCCTCCACTTT
TRBV7-9	NA	NA	TRBJ1-3	CALLRSGAHSSGNTIYF	TGTGCCTTACTTCGATCTGGGGCGCATAGCTCTGGAAACACCATATATTTT
TRBV13	few	TRBD2	TRBJ2-1	CASSHLSASGGWNEQFF	TGTGCCAGCAGCCACCTTTCGGCTAGCGGGGGTTGGAATGAGCAGTTCTTC
TRBV27	many	NA	TRBJ1-1	CASSLVPNTEAFF	TGTGCCAGCAGTTTGGTCCCGAACACTGAAGCTTTCTTT
TRBV5-1	NA	NA	TRBJ1-3	CASSLAGVRAGNTIYF	TGCGCCAGCAGCTTGGCCGGAGTCAGGGCTGGAAACACCATATATTTT
TRBV7-9	many	NA	TRBJ1-5	CASSAGRDQPQHF	TGTGCCAGCAGCGCGGGACGGGATCAGCCCCAGCATTTT
TRBV3-1	NA	NA	TRBJ1-2	CASSHGDNYGYTF	TGTGCCAGCAGCCACGGAGACAACTATGGCTACACCTTC
TRBV20-1	NA	TRBD2	TRBJ2-7	CSARPSGGLFSYEQYF	TGCAGTGCTCGCCCCAGCGGGGGCTTATTCTCCTACGAGCAGTACTTC
TRBV6-2/TRBV6-3	NA	TRBD2	TRBJ2-3	CASRLAGEADTQYF	TGTGCCAGCAGGTTAGCGGGGGAGGCAGATACGCAGTATTTT
TRBV6-2/TRBV6-3	NA	TRBD1	TRBJ1-1	CASRRGQGVGRNTEAFF	TGTGCCAGCAGGCGTGGACAGGGGGTAGGACGGAACACTGAAGCTTTCTTT
TRBV5-6	few	NA	TRBJ2-3	CASSSATSTDTQYF	TGTGCCAGCAGCTCAGCAACGAGCACAGATACGCAGTATTTT
TRBV20-1	few	TRBD2	TRBJ2-3	CSASLAGGSTDTQYF	TGCAGTGCTAGTCTAGCGGGGGGCTCCACAGATACGCAGTATTTT